This record concerns one T cell receptor (beta chain) sequence. The data stem from a study of vaccination and CD4 T cells after COVID-19. Across the study: Convalescent patients were SARS-CoV-2 positive by nasal swab PCR; fewer than 10 mild, one severe. Vaccinees got either two BNT162b2 doses or two mRNA-1273 doses. Six male and four female convalescents took part, two of them Hispanic.

TCRdb used MiXCR to reprocess the PCR reads, holding one entry per CDR3 protein. In the table there are 15,000 to 17,000 distinct CDR3 sequences, roughly three fifths of which are singletons. V trimming: 5 bases; J trimming: 1 base; junction bases outside the gene matches: 4. Germline CDR1 and CDR2: DFQATT and SNEGSKA (reference sequence). This CDR3 has 13 amino acids. This receptor was obtained from a human donor who had recovered from COVID-19. The chain employs TRBV20-1 and TRBJ2-5; the match to TRBD2 covers 7 bases. The source material was CD4+ T cells from blood, sampled after SARS-CoV-2 vaccination. In DNA form, the CDR3 reads TGCAGTGCTCAGCGGGGTCCCCAAGAGACCCAGTACTTC. This gives the protein CSAQRGPQETQYF.